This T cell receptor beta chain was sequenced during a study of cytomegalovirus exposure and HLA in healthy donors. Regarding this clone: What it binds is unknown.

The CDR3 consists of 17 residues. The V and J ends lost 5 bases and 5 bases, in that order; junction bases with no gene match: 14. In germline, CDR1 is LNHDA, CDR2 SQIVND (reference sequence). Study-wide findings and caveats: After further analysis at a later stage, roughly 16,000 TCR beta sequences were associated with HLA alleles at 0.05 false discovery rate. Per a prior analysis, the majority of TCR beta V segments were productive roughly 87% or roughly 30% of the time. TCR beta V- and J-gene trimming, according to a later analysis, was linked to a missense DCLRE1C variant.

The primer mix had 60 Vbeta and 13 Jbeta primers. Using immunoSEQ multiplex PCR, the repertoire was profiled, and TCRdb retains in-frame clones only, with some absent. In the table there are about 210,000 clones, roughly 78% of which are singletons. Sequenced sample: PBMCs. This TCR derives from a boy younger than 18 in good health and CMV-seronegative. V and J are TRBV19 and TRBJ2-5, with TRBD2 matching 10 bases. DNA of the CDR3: TGTGCCAGTAGTCCTGGGGGGGGACTAGCGTTTCGGGAGACCCAGTACTTC. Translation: CASSPGGGLAFRETQYF.